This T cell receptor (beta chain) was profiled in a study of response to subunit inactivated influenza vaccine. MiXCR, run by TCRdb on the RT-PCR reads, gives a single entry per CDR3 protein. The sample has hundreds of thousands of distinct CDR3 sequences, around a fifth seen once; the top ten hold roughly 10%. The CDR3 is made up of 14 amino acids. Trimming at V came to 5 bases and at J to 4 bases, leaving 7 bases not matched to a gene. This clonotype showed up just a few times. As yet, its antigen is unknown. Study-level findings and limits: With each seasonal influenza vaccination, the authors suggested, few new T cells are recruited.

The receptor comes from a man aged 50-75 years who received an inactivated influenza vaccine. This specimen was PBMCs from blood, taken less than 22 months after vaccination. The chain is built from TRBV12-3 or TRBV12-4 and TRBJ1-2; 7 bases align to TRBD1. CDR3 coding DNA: TGTGCCAGCAGTCCATCGGGACAGCCCTATGGCTACACCTTC. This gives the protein CASSPSGQPYGYTF.